The 23 T cell receptor beta chains in this list originate from one sample, sequenced in a study of blood T cell repertoires in COVID-19 (dated by TCRdb to the early 2020s). The library was built by means of the immunoSEQ multiplex PCR assay. TCRdb holds this immuneACCESS table with in-frame rearrangements only. Some clones are missing; in checked studies, unresolved V genes explain under half, and the rest has no known cause. Recorded for this sample are hundreds of thousands of clones; 85% to 90% of them occurred a single time. The ten largest account for roughly 1% of the sample. Specimen: PBMCs or T cells enriched from blood (not recorded which). The receptors come from a man aged 18 to 30 who had recovered from COVID-19.

V and J are TRBV20-1 and TRBJ1-3, with a weak D call TRBD1 (5 bases). Germline CDR1 is DFQATT and CDR2 is SNEGSKA (reference sequence). The V end was cut by 3 bases, the J end by 4 bases, with 19 bases between. The CDR3 covers 16 residues. In DNA, the CDR3 is TGCAGTGCTAGTTTAGCAGGGAAGGGGAGGGGAAACACCATATATTTT. Its protein is CSASLAGKGRGNTIYF.

The chain employs TRBV6-5 and TRBJ2-7; the match to TRBD1 covers 8 bases. Germline-derived CDR1 and CDR2 are MNHEY and SVGAGI. The CDR3 contains 14 residues. V shed 4 bases, J shed 3 bases, and the junction held 5 bases outside the gene matches. As DNA, the CDR3 is TGTGCCAGCAGTTGGTCCGGGACAGGCTACGAGCAGTACTTC. Its translation is CASSWSGTGYEQYF.

The chain couples TRBV10-3 to TRBJ1-2; D is possibly TRBD1 (5 bases). The CDR3 runs 15 residues. V was pared by 0 bases and J by 6 bases, with 14 bases between. Germline loops: CDR1 ENHRY, CDR2 SYGVKD. The CDR3 here is CAISESSRRADGYTF. For the CDR3, the DNA is TGTGCCATCAGTGAGTCATCACGCAGGGCAGATGGCTACACCTTC.

The J gene is TRBJ1-4, the V gene TRBV3-1 (or the pseudogene TRBV3-2); D unresolved. V lost 1 base to trimming and J lost 5 bases, with 20 bases between them. Looked up from germline, CDR1 is LGHDT and CDR2 is YNNKEL (reference sequence). The CDR3 loop spans 18 amino acids. CDR3 bases: TGTGCCAGCAGCCAAGCCCGCTCGAGAGGAAAGCCGAATGAAAAACTGTTTTTT. Its translation is CASSQARSRGKPNEKLFF.

This clone has a single count. The chain recombines TRBV5-1 with TRBJ2-5; D perhaps matches TRBD1 (6 bases). V shed 4 bases and J shed 1 base, with 17 bases lying between them. Germline V CDR1 and CDR2: SGHRS, YFSETQ. This CDR3 has 16 amino acids. The CDR3 here is CASSRAADSSQETQYF. Written as DNA, the CDR3 is TGCGCCAGCAGCCGGGCCGCGGACAGCAGCCAAGAGACCCAGTACTTC. The whole variable domain, filled in from reference TRBV5-1 and TRBJ2-5, reads KAGVTQTPRYLIKTRGQQVTLSCSPISGHRSVSWYQQTPGQGLQFLFEYFSETQRNKGNFPGRFSGRQFSNSRSEMNVSTLELGDSALYLCASSRAADSSQETQYFGPGTRLLVL.

The J gene is TRBJ1-2, the V gene TRBV7-8, with 8 bases lining up with TRBD1. V was pared by 3 bases and J by 8 bases, with 11 bases of the junction left unmatched. The CDR3 loop spans 15 amino acids. Germline assignment: CDR1 SGHVS and CDR2 FQNEAQ. DNA for the CDR3: TGTGCCAGCAGCTTTACGACAGGGGACGGCGGCGGCTACACCTTC. Protein: CASSFTTGDGGGYTF.

In regard to this clone: The sample has other DNA sequences that encode this CDR3 too. CDR3 sequence: CASSQGAGGYTF. The CDR3, as DNA: TGTGCCAGCAGCCAAGGGGCAGGGGGCTACACCTTC. V usage is TRBV3-1 (or the pseudogene TRBV3-2) and J usage is TRBJ1-2; D possibly corresponds to TRBD1 (5 bases). The CDR3 is made up of 12 amino acids. The V gene's germline CDR1 is LGHDT and CDR2 YNNKEL (reference sequence). With 1 base removed from V and 8 bases from J, the gap between germline ends came to 8 bases.

Comment on this clone: The identical CDR3 is also encoded by other nucleotide sequences in the sample. V and J are TRBV19 and TRBJ1-5; D not resolved. The germline gives CDR1 LNHDA, CDR2 SQIVND (reference sequence). The V and J ends lost 5 bases and 0 bases respectively, with 8 bases between them. The CDR3 is 14 residues long. CDR3 in DNA: TGTGCCAGTAGTCCCCAGAATAGCAATCAGCCCCAGCATTTT. Amino acid sequence: CASSPQNSNQPQHF.

The chain has TRBV6-1 and TRBJ2-7; the D is unclear. V dropped 3 bases and J dropped 3 bases, with 3 bases sitting between them. Per germline, CDR1 MNHNS and CDR2 SASEGT. The length of the CDR3 is 11 residues. CDR3 nucleotides: TGTGCCAGCAGTGATCACTACGAGCAGTACTTC. Translation: CASSDHYEQYF.

The chain couples TRBV30 to TRBJ2-7, with 9 bases identical to TRBD1. With 3 bases clipped from V and 6 bases from J, the junction kept 12 bases outside the gene matches. This CDR3 is built from 15 residues. The V gene's germline CDR1 is GTSNPN and CDR2 SVGIG (reference sequence). In nucleotides, the CDR3 is TGTGCCTGGAGGAACCTGCCGGGACAGGGTGGCGAGCAGTACTTC. Its translation: CAWRNLPGQGGEQYF.

The chain links TRBV5-4 to TRBJ1-1; D is uncertain. The CDR3 has 14 amino acids. Trimming stripped 4 bases from V and 3 bases from J, with 13 bases between. CDR1 is SGHNT, CDR2 YYREEE, per germline (reference sequence). CDR3 bases: TGTGCCAGCAGCCTAAACATCGGGGACACTGAAGCTTTCTTT. Translated: CASSLNIGDTEAFF.

The chain recombines TRBV2 with TRBJ1-2; no definite D call. The germline gives CDR1 SNHLY, CDR2 FYNNEI. V lost 7 bases, J lost 6 bases, and 12 bases lay in between. This CDR3 is 12 amino acids long. The CDR3 DNA reads TGTGCCAGCAACACACAGCTCGATGGCTACACCTTC. Translated, it gives CASNTQLDGYTF.

V is TRBV7-9 and J is TRBJ2-3; 9 bases are a match to TRBD2. The V segment lost 5 bases and the J segment 7 bases; nucleotides outside the gene matches: 16. From germline, CDR1 is SEHNR and CDR2 FQNEAQ (reference sequence). The CDR3 is made up of 17 amino acids. The CDR3 DNA is TGTGCCAGCAGCCCAAGAGCCCGCGGGGGGGTAGTTAATACGCAGTATTTT. It specifies CASSPRARGGVVNTQYF.

The chain has TRBV12-5 and TRBJ2-1; 7 bases line up with TRBD2. The CDR3 contains 15 residues. CDR1 is LGHNT and CDR2 is FRNRAP in the germline V gene. V was pared by 3 bases and J by 4 bases, with 6 bases of the junction left unmatched. CDR3 coding DNA: TGTGCTAGTGGTTTTGTCCTAGCGGAGTACAATGAGCAGTTCTTC. It specifies CASGFVLAEYNEQFF.

The V gene is TRBV7-8, the J gene TRBJ1-6; D is undetermined. The CDR3 is made up of 16 amino acids. Germline V gene data show CDR1 as SGHVS and CDR2 as FQNEAQ. Deletions cut 4 bases from V and 9 bases from J, with 19 bases between. In DNA, the CDR3 is TGTGCCAGCAGCTCCTCCCGCGTAGGCGGCGGTTCACCCCTCCACTTT. Translation: CASSSSRVGGGSPLHF.

The sample holds a few counts of this clone. This chain uses TRBV6-5 with TRBJ2-7; D might be TRBD2 (6 bases). The CDR3 extends over 15 amino acids. Trimming stripped 0 bases from V and 5 bases from J, with 14 bases between. Germline lookup yields CDR1 MNHEY and CDR2 SVGAGI. The CDR3 loop reads CASSYSIMGRNEQYF. CDR3 nucleotide sequence: TGTGCCAGCAGTTACTCGATAATGGGGAGGAACGAGCAGTACTTC.

The CDR3 loop is CASRHRGSGNTIYF. For the CDR3, the DNA is TGTGCCAGTAGACACAGGGGCTCTGGAAACACCATATATTTT. The V and J genes are TRBV19 and TRBJ1-3; the match to TRBD1 covers 7 bases. Trimming removed 6 bases from V and 0 bases from J; junction bases left unmatched: 2. This CDR3 comprises 14 residues. The V gene's germline CDR1 is LNHDA and CDR2 SQIVND (reference sequence).

The gene calls are TRBV14 and TRBJ2-3; 8 nucleotides match TRBD1. Germline CDR1 is SGHDN and CDR2 is FVKESK. This CDR3 region has 14 residues. Trimming at V came to 4 bases and at J to 6 bases, leaving 6 bases not matched to a gene. CDR3 nucleotides: TGTGCCAGCAGCCCAGGACAGGGCAGGGATACGCAGTATTTT. Its translation is CASSPGQGRDTQYF.

This chain connects TRBV9 to TRBJ2-1, with D perhaps TRBD2 (6 bases). Germline V lookup: CDR1 SGDLS, CDR2 YYNGEE. Trimming cost V 0 bases and J 4 bases, with 11 bases left between them. The CDR3 spans 15 residues. Here the CDR3 reads CASSVELADYNEQFF. Written as DNA, the CDR3 is TGTGCCAGCAGCGTAGAACTAGCCGATTACAATGAGCAGTTCTTC.

V is TRBV9 and J is TRBJ2-1, with 8 bases fitting TRBD1. Per germline, CDR1 SGDLS and CDR2 YYNGEE. Trimming at V came to 3 bases and at J to 3 bases, leaving 5 bases not matched to a gene. The CDR3 is 15 residues long. The CDR3 here is CASSASGTGYNEQFF. The DNA for the CDR3 is TGTGCCAGCAGCGCCTCCGGGACAGGCTACAATGAGCAGTTCTTC.

The genes are TRBV4-1 and TRBJ1-2, with D possibly matching TRBD1 (5 bases). The CDR3 consists of 18 residues. Germline V CDR1 and CDR2: MGHRA, YSYEKL. The V gene lost 0 bases and the J gene lost 5 bases, with 22 bases spanning the gap. CDR3: CASSQDEEQEGLLYGYTF. The CDR3 DNA reads as TGCGCCAGCAGCCAAGATGAGGAGCAGGAGGGGTTACTATATGGCTACACCTTC.

V usage is TRBV21-1 and J usage is TRBJ2-2; the table's D call, TRBD2, has no DNA check behind it. TRBV21-1 is a listed pseudogene. There are 18 residues in the CDR3. CDR3 bases: TGTGCCAGCAGCAACGAAACAACTAGCGGGTCAAACACCGGGGAGCTGTTTTTT. Its protein is CASSNETTSGSNTGELFF.

The genes are TRBV3-1 (or the pseudogene TRBV3-2) and TRBJ2-2; D call uncertain. CDR1 LGHDT and CDR2 YNNKEL come from the germline V gene (reference sequence). The ends were cut back, 3 bases at V and 9 bases at J, with 5 bases in the middle. This CDR3 comprises 11 residues. The CDR3 protein is CASSHVRELFF. The CDR3 DNA reads as TGTGCCAGCAGCCACGTCCGGGAGCTGTTTTTT.